This T cell receptor beta chain is drawn from a study of shared clonotypes between healthy human individuals. The CDR3 length is 14 residues. V lost 3 bases to trimming and J lost 7 bases; unmatched junction nucleotides: 7. The germline V gene encodes CDR1 SGHAT and CDR2 FQNNGV. At deep level, the assay was performed. Method: immunoSEQ multiplex PCR; TCRdb's copy keeps in-frame clones and lacks some. This sample has about 2 million clones; about 95% occur once, and the top ten carry under 1.5%. As defined, naive CD8 cells were CD45RO-negative and positively selected for CCR7, with terminally differentiated effector memory CD45RA+ cells excluded. Points from the study as a whole: An expected dependence of interdonor clonotype sharing on sequencing depth was noted. Genetic and exposure-history diversity was limited by the small donor number. Large depth notwithstanding, sorted-subset sequencing proved incomplete by rarefaction.

On this clone: The target antigen is unknown. Other DNA sequences of this sample code for an identical CDR3.

The rearrangement joins TRBV11-2 to TRBJ2-7, with TRBD1 matching over 9 bases. This receptor was taken from a man aged 18 to 35 in good health. Sequences were obtained from naive CD8+ T cells sorted from blood. CDR3 amino acids: CASSLGTGSREQYF. Here the CDR3 DNA reads TGTGCCAGCAGCTTGGGGACAGGGTCGAGGGAGCAGTACTTC.